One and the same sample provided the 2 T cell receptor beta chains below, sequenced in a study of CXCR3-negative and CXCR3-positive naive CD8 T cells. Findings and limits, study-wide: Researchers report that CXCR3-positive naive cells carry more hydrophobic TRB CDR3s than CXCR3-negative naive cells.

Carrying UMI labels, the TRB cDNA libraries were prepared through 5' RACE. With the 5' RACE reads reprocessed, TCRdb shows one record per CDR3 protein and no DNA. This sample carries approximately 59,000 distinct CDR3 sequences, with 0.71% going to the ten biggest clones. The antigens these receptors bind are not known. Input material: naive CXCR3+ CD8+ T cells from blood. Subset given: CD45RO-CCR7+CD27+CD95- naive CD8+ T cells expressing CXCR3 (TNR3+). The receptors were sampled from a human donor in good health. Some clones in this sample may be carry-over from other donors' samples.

CDR3 in amino acids: CASSYAGQGESNQPQHF. The chain joins TRBV7-9 to TRBJ1-5; TCRdb indicates TRBD1, and absent DNA this call remains unverified. CDR3 length equals 17 residues. Per the germline V gene, CDR1 is SEHNR and CDR2 is FQNEAQ (reference sequence).

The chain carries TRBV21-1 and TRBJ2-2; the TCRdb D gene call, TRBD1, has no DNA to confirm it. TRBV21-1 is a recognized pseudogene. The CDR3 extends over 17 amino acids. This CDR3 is CASSNGTGTKDTGELFF.